This entry features one T cell receptor (beta chain) sequence. The antigen is unknown. The sample belongs to a study of cytomegalovirus exposure and HLA in healthy donors. PCR primers comprised 60 Vbeta and 13 Jbeta primers. As handled by the study authors: There were 70 million to 95 million unique TCR beta chains by a later count, and approximately 11 million of them were shared. This table comes from immunoSEQ multiplex PCR, and its TCRdb copy is limited to in-frame clones, with some not included. For V, J and clone size, that table is used; D and trimming come from the DNA. Among around 58,000 clones, approximately 71% were seen once, and the ten largest hold roughly 36%. J was trimmed by 3 bases and V by 5 bases; bases with no gene match: 3. Germline CDR1 is SQVTM and CDR2 is ANQGSEA. CDR3 length: 13 residues. Whole-study findings and limits: A link between a missense DCLRE1C variant and TCR beta V- and J-gene trimming emerged from a later analysis. Sequences of the TCR beta chain were said to predict the HLA-A and HLA-B alleles of most subjects accurately. Another analysis was done later, and it associated more than 15,000 TCR beta sequences with HLA alleles at 0.05 false discovery rate.

V is TRBV29-1 and J is TRBJ1-4; 7 positions agree with TRBD1. Sequencing input: PBMCs. The sequence derives from a middle-aged man in good health and CMV-seropositive. The CDR3 nucleotides are TGCAGCGTTAGGGGACAGCCTAATGAAAAACTGTTTTTT. Translating gives CSVRGQPNEKLFF.